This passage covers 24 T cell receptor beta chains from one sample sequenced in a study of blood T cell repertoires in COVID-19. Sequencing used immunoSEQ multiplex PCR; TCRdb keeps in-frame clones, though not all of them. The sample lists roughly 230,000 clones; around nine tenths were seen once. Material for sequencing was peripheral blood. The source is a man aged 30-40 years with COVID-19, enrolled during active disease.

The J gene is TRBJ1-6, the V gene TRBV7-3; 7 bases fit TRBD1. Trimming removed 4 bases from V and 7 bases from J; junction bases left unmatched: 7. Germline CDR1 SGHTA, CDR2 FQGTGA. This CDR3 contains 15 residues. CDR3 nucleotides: TGTGCCAGCAGCTCGACAGGGTTGGGCAATTCACCCCTCCACTTT. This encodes CASSSTGLGNSPLHF.

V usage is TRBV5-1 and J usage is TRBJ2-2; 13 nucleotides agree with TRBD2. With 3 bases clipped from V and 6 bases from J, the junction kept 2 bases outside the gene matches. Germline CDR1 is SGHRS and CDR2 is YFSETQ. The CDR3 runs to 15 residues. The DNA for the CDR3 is TGCGCCAGCAGCTGGGGACTAGCGGGGCCCGGGGAGCTGTTTTTT. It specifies CASSWGLAGPGELFF.

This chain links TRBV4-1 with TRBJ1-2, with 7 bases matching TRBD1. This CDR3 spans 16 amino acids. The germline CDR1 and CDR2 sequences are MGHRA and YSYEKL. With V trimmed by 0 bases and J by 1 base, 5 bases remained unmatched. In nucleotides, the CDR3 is TGCGCCAGCAGCCAAGATAGCACAGGGGATAACTATGGCTACACCTTC. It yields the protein CASSQDSTGDNYGYTF.

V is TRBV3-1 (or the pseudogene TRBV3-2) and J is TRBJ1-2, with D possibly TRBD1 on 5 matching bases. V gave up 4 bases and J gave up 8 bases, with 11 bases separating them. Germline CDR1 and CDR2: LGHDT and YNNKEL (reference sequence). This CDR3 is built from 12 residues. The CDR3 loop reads CASSRTGDGYTF. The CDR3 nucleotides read TGTGCCAGCAGCCGAACGGGGGACGGCTACACCTTC.

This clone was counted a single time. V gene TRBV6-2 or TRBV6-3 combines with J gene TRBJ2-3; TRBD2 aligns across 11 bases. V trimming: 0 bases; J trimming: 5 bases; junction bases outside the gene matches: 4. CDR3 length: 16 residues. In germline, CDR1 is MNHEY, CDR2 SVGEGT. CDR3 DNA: TGTGCCAGCAGTTACTCGACTAGCGGGGTTAAAGATACGCAGTATTTT. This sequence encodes CASSYSTSGVKDTQYF.

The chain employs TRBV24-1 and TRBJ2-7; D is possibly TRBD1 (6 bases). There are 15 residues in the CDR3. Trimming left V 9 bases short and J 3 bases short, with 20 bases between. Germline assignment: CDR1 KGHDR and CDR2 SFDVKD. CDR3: CATAKGVPHLYEQYF. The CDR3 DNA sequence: TGTGCCACCGCCAAGGGGGTGCCTCACCTCTACGAGCAGTACTTC.

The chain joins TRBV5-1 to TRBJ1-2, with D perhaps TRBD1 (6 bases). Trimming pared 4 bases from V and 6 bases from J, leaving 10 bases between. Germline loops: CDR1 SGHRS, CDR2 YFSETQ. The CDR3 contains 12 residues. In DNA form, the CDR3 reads TGCGCCAGCAGCATTGACAGGCATGGCTACACCTTC. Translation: CASSIDRHGYTF. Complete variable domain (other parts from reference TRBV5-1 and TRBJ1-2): KAGVTQTPRYLIKTRGQQVTLSCSPISGHRSVSWYQQTPGQGLQFLFEYFSETQRNKGNFPGRFSGRQFSNSRSEMNVSTLELGDSALYLCASSIDRHGYTFGSGTRLTVV.

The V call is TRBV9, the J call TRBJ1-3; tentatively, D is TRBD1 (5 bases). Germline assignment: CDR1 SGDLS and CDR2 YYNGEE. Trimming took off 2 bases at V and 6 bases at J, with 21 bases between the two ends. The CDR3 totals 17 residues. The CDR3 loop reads CASSVQPSGDWENTIYF. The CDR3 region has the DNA TGTGCCAGCAGCGTTCAACCCTCCGGGGACTGGGAAAACACCATATATTTT.

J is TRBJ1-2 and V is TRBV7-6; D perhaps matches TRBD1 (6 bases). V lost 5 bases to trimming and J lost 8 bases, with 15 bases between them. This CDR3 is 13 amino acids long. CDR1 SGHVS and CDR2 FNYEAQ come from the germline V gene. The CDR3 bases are TGTGCCAGCAGCCGGGACACCGCCATGGGCTACACCTTC. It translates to CASSRDTAMGYTF.

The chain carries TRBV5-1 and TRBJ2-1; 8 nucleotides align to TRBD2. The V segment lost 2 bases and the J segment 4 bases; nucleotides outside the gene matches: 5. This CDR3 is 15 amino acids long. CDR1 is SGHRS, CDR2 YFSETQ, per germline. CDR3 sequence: CASSFLAGNYNEQFF. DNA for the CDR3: TGCGCCAGCAGCTTTTTAGCGGGGAATTACAATGAGCAGTTCTTC.

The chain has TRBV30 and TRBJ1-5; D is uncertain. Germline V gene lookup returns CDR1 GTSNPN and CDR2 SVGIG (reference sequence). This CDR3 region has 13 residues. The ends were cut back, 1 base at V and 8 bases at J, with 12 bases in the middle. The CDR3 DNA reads TGTGCCTGGAGTGGCGGGGTAGAGGAGCCCCAGCATTTT. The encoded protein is CAWSGGVEEPQHF.

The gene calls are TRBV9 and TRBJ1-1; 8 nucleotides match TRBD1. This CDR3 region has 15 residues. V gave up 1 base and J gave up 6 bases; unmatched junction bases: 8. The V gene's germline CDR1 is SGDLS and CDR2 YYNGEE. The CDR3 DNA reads TGTGCCAGCAGCGTAATTTCAGGGGGCCTGGCTGAAGCTTTCTTT. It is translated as CASSVISGGLAEAFF.

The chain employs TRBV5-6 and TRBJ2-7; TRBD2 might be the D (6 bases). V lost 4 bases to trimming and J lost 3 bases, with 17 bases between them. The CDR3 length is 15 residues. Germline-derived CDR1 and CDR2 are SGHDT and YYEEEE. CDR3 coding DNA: TGTGCCAGCAGCCAGGGACTCCCGTTGGGCTACGAGCAGTACTTC. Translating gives CASSQGLPLGYEQYF.

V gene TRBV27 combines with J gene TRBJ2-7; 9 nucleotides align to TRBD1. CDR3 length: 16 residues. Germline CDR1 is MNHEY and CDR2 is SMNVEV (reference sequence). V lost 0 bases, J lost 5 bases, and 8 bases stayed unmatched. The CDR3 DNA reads TGTGCCAGCAGTTTATCAGGGACAGGGTTCTTCCACGAGCAGTACTTC. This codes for CASSLSGTGFFHEQYF.

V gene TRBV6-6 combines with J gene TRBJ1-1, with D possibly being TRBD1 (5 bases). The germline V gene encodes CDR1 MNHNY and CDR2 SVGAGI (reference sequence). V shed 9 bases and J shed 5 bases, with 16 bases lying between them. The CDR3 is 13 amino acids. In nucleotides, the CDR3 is TGTGCCAGGTCCCAGGGCGTAGAGACTGAAGCTTTCTTT. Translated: CARSQGVETEAFF.

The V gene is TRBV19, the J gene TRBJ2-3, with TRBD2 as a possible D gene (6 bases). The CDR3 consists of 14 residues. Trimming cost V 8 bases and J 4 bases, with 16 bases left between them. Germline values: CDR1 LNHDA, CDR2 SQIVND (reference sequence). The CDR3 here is CASSPRGSADTQYF. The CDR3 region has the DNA TGTGCCAGTTCGCCTCGGGGGAGCGCAGATACGCAGTATTTT.

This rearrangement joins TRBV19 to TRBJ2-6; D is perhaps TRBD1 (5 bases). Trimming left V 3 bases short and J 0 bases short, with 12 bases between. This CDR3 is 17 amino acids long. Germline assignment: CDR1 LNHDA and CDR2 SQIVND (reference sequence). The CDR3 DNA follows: TGTGCCAGTAGTATCGGAGACAGAGACTCTGGGGCCAACGTCCTGACTTTC. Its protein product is CASSIGDRDSGANVLTF. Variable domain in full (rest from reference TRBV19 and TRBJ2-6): DGGITQSPKYLFRKEGQNVTLSCEQNLNHDAMYWYRQDPGQGLRLIYYSQIVNDFQKGDIAEGYSVSREKKESFPLTVTSAQKNPTAFYLCASSIGDRDSGANVLTFGAGSRLTVL.

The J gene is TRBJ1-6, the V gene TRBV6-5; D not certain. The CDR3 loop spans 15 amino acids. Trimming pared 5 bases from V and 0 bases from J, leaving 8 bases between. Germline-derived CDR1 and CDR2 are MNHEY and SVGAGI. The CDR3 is CASSPEVSYNSPLHF. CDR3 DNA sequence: TGTGCCAGCAGTCCAGAGGTCTCCTATAATTCACCCCTCCACTTT.

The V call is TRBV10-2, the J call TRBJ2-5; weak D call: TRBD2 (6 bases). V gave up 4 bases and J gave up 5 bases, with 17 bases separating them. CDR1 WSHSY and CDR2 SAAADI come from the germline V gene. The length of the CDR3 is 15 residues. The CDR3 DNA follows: TGCGCCAGCAGTGGATCTCGGGCAGGGAGGGAGACCCAGTACTTC. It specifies CASSGSRAGRETQYF.

The CDR3 reads CSVVLGDRGHYEQYF. The CDR3 nucleotides read TGCAGCGTTGTTCTCGGGGACAGGGGGCACTACGAGCAGTACTTC. The rearrangement links TRBV29-1 to TRBJ2-7; 12 bases are shared with TRBD1. The germline gives CDR1 SQVTM, CDR2 ANQGSEA. The CDR3 runs to 15 residues. Losses at the gene ends were 4 bases for V and 3 bases for J; bases not matched to a gene: 7.

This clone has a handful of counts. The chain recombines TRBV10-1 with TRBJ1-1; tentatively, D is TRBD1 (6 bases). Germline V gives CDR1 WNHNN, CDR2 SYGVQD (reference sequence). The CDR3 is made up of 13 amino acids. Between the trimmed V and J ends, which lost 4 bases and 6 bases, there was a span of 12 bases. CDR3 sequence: CASSATGRAEAFF. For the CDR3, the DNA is TGCGCCAGCAGTGCTACAGGGCGGGCTGAAGCTTTCTTT.

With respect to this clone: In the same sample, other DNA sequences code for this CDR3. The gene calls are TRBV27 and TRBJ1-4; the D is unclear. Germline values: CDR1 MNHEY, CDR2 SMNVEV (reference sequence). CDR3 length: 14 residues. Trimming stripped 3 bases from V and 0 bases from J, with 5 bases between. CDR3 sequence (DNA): TGTGCCAGCAGTTTTTCTGCAACTAATGAAAAACTGTTTTTT. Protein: CASSFSATNEKLFF. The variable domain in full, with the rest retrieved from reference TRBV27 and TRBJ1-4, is EAQVTQNPRYLITVTGKKLTVTCSQNMNHEYMSWYRQDPGLGLRQIYYSMNVEVTDKGDVPEGYKVSRKEKRNFPLILESPSPNQTSLYFCASSFSATNEKLFFGSGTQLSVL.

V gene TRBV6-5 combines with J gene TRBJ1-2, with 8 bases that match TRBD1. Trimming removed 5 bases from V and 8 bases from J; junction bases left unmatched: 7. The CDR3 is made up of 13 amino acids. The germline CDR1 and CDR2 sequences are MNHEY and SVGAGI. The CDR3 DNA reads TGTGCCAGCAGTCCACAGGGGGTGGGAGGCTACACCTTC. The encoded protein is CASSPQGVGGYTF.

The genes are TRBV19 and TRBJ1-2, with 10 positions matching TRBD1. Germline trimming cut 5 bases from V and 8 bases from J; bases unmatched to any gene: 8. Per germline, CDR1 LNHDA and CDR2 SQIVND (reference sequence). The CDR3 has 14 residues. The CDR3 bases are TGTGCCAGTAGTCAAAGGACAGGGGGAGGCGGCTACACCTTC. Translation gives CASSQRTGGGGYTF.